This T cell receptor (beta chain) was identified during a study of blood T cell repertoires in COVID-19. Study summary: Samples representing acute and convalescent COVID-19 were sourced from the United States, Italy and Spain. T cells, B-cell-depleted T cells, or PBMCs supplied cDNA or gDNA.

The germline V gene encodes CDR1 SQVTM and CDR2 ANQGSEA. The CDR3 extends over 12 amino acids. Deletions cut 6 bases from V and 3 bases from J, with 10 bases between. In the original workflow: Nucleated cell number was recorded as an estimate derived from reference gene primer amplification. Clones were read by immunoSEQ multiplex PCR, and TCRdb kept only the in-frame ones, dropping some. That table is the source of V, J and clone size, and D and trimming were worked out from the DNA. The data show around 60,000 clones, with around 73% seen just once and roughly 21% held by the top ten. The chain couples TRBV29-1 to TRBJ2-3; maybe TRBD1 (6 bases). Sequencing input: peripheral blood. The receptor comes from a man at least 80 years old with active or convalescent COVID-19. Written as DNA, the CDR3 is TGCAGCGTCGATCAGGGGACAGATACGCAGTATTTT. Translated: CSVDQGTDTQYF.